This is a list of T cell receptor beta chains from one sample in a study of CD8+ T cells in alopecia areata. The table came from immunoSEQ multiplex PCR; TCRdb's copy has only in-frame clones and leaves some out. The sample comprises 100,000 to 150,000 clones, over 60% of which are singletons, and 5% to 7% rests with the top ten. This specimen consisted of CD4+ T cells sorted from blood, obtained at week 4, from a patient treated with tofacitinib. The receptor set was obtained from a human donor with alopecia areata. The CDR3 runs from the conserved cysteine through the conserved F or W.

TRBJ2-7	TRBV25-1	CASSGRQGYEQYF
TRBJ2-5	TRBV5-6	CASSLSRTSGRTNETQYF
TRBJ1-1	TRBV5-1	CASSLDREAEAFF
TRBJ1-4	TRBV7-2	CASSSGTRGEKLFF
TRBJ1-2	TRBV10-3	CAISAQGISGYTF
TRBJ2-4	TRBV2	CASTEQGYLTGKNIQYF
TRBJ1-2	TRBV6-5	CASSGTGRYGYTF
TRBJ2-6	TRBV2	CASSYRAGANVLTF
TRBJ1-5	TRBV30	CAWSGGDNQPQHF
TRBJ1-1	TRBV10-3	CAISNRDDTEAFF
TRBJ2-7	TRBV6-6	CASSSTSGSSYEQYF
TRBJ1-5	TRBV4-1	CASSPLLGSNQPQHF
TRBJ1-1	TRBV4-1	CASRLGPGQTMNTEAFF
TRBJ1-4	TRBV5-1	CASSLDSSRNEKLFF
TRBJ2-5	TRBV7-9	CASSAGSGETQYF
TRBJ1-2	TRBV4-3	CASSQDRPGGLILYGYTF
TRBJ2-5	TRBV6-5	CASSYSMTVQETQYF
TRBJ2-5	TRBV29-1	CSAGRQQETQYF
TRBJ1-2	TRBV19	CASSIARGGKGLDGYTF
TRBJ2-5	TRBV5-1	CASSTGLQETQYF
TRBJ2-6	TRBV7-2	CASSLMMSGANVLTF
TRBJ2-7	TRBV30	CAWGGLHEQYF
TRBJ2-4	TRBV29-1	CSASDRGPLGDIQYF
TRBJ2-5	TRBV28	CATKRRPRPEETQYF
TRBJ1-5	TRBV25-1	CASSDGSGDPSNQPQHF
TRBJ2-5	TRBV9	CASSANTGQETQYF
TRBJ2-5	TRBV2	CASTREETQYF
TRBJ2-2	TRBV7-2	CASSLAETSEVTGELFF
TRBJ1-2	TRBV28	CASTDENYGYTF
TRBJ2-2	TRBV9	CASSVAGRDAGELFF
TRBJ2-7	TRBV29-1	CSVDFRVFGEQYF
TRBJ2-2	TRBV4-3	CASSQVLLTGVNTGELFF
TRBJ2-3	TRBV5-1	CASSLEPGLAGGTDTQYF
TRBJ1-5	TRBV25-1	CASSAAGTGSQPQHF
TRBJ2-5	TRBV27	CASSSRQGFFETQYF
TRBJ2-1	TRBV19	CASSVSRDEQFF
TRBJ1-2	TRBV7-2	CASRPAGGQGYTF
TRBJ2-5	TRBV27	CASSSPAGLQETQYF
TRBJ2-7	TRBV5-1	CASSPGQVHYEQYF
TRBJ2-2	TRBV6-1	CASSERLAGFPTGELFF
TRBJ2-5	TRBV4-2	CASSQDQDRAETQYF
TRBJ2-5	TRBV7-2	CASSPSGNSGGETQYF
TRBJ2-2	TRBV9	CASSAQHGTGELFF
TRBJ2-5	TRBV29-1	CSVETGEETQYF
TRBJ2-6	TRBV18	CASSPATGANVLTF
TRBJ2-2	TRBV29-1	CSVGVSRDTGELFF
TRBJ1-1	TRBV18	CASSTGLRDTEAFF
TRBJ1-2	TRBV4-1	CASSQGTDSYGYTF
TRBJ2-1	TRBV30	CAAWRDYNEQFF
TRBJ2-5	TRBV18	CASSPATEETQYF
TRBJ2-7	TRBV5-1	CASSFQGATYEQYF